This T cell receptor beta chain is drawn from a study of shared clonotypes between healthy human individuals (dated by TCRdb to the early 2020s). Context from the whole study: A couple of women and a few men aged 18 to 49 years were included in the cohort. For each donor, CD4 naive and CD4 memory were each given three plates, CD8 naive was given two plates, and CD8 memory was given one plate. Blood TCR repertoires of about 5 healthy adults were deeply sequenced to estimate repertoire size and the extent of clonotype sharing between individuals. Libraries were prepared and TCR repertoires were sequenced by different laboratories using diverse techniques, in order to increase sequencing depth and limit assay-specific biases. Between about 0.94 and 8.9 billion PBMCs per donor were obtained by leukapheresis.

Comments on this clone: What this receptor recognizes is not known. Per-base quality was not reported, and no clone a single base away is much larger than it.

The donors were healthy, HIV-negative adults with no recently reported acute infections or vaccinations. Only Caucasian adults living in Nashville, Tennessee, USA were represented among the donors. The CD8 memory samples were a combination of magnetically selected CD45RO+ cells and CCR7-negative CD45RA+ effector memory (TemRA) cells. Blood was collected by leukapheresis, and PBMCs were isolated by Ficoll-Histopaque density gradient centrifugation and then cryopreserved in liquid nitrogen vapor phase. Purity and quantity of every magnetically sorted T cell population were checked by analytical flow cytometry. From each sorted fraction, genomic DNA was isolated and quantified by UV absorbance on a Nanodrop 2000c. Paper-wide results and their limitations: Larger estimated clonotype richness was generally found for naive subsets than for memory subsets. Even with the large sequencing depth, rarefaction of the sorted-subset datasets indicated that sequencing was incomplete. Based on pairwise subsampling, the degree of clonotype sharing among donors was expected to be affected by sequencing depth. The genetic and exposure-history diversity represented was limited by the small number of donors. Sampling was restricted to blood, and TCR repertoires in tissues likely differ from the TCR repertoires found in blood. Compared with non-shared clonotypes, the clonotypes found in all four sorted-subset donors had higher generation probabilities. Sharing across several donors was observed for around 5% of naive CD4, under 4% of naive CD8, about 2.3% of memory CD4, and around 0.42% of memory CD8 clonotypes.

TCR CDR3 regions were amplified from genomic DNA by multiplex PCR using the deep immunoSEQ assay. For each cell subset, the extracted genomic DNA was distributed evenly across all wells of several immunoSEQ 96-well plates, and each plate served as one replicate. For sorted subsets, approximately 190 ng of genomic DNA, equivalent to some 30,000 T cell genomes, went into each replicate PCR. The purified libraries were quantified using a Qubit 3.0 fluorometer, sized with a Bioanalyzer 2100, and then quantified again using the KAPA Library Quantification kit. A separate single-read 150-cycle Illumina NextSeq 550 flow cell was used to sequence each immunoSEQ 96-well plate. As for the authors' bioinformatics: Because only junctional sequences without quality scores were contained in the immunoSEQ output, filtering matching that applied to full-length reads could not be performed. Sequences were annotated with PyIR, a Python wrapper for IgBLAST v1.9, and V/J genes and CDR3 were assigned using IMGT germline references. Reads were filtered out if the reads had weak V/J assignments (E-value above 1e-6), no CDR3, stop codons, out-of-frame junctions, or ambiguous translated residues. V3J clonotypes were defined by identical inferred V gene, J gene, and CDR3 amino acid sequence. To compute the percentage overlap between repertoires, the number of shared unique clonotypes was divided by the size of the smaller repertoire. Richness of each repertoire was evaluated using RTK rarefaction, the Chao1 estimator, and Recon v2.1 estimates of unobserved clonotypes. For all TCRbeta clonotypes obtained by the gDNA method from a handful of donors, generation probabilities were computed with OLGA. The clones in this table, taken by TCRdb from immuneACCESS, are in-frame only. Not every clone is retained; where verified, under half of the shortfall comes from an unresolved V gene, and the cause of the rest is unknown. That table gives V, J and clone size, and the DNA gave D and trimming. The sample table contains about 380,000 clones; only one count was recorded for approximately 96% of them. Together, the top ten hold approximately 0.32% of the sample.

The germline ends are 11 bases apart after V is trimmed by 0 bases and J by 2 bases. According to the germline V gene, CDR1 reads SGHRS and CDR2 reads YFSETQ. The CDR3 has 16 amino acids, counting the end cysteine and phenylalanine. The sequence is cut down to CDR3 DNA, 48 bases in frame from base 1. Sequencing was done on a sample of memory CD8+ T cells sorted from blood. The cell subset or site label here, explained by the study, means: CD45RO+ cells pooled with CCR7-negative TemRA cells. The clonotype comes from a man aged 30 to 45 in good health. The rearranged chain carries TRBV5-1 and TRBJ2-2; no confident D gene assignment can be made. In nucleotides, the sequence is TGCGCCAGCAGCTTGGAGGGCAGTTCCAACACCGGGGAGCTGTTTTTT. It specifies CASSLEGSSNTGELFF.